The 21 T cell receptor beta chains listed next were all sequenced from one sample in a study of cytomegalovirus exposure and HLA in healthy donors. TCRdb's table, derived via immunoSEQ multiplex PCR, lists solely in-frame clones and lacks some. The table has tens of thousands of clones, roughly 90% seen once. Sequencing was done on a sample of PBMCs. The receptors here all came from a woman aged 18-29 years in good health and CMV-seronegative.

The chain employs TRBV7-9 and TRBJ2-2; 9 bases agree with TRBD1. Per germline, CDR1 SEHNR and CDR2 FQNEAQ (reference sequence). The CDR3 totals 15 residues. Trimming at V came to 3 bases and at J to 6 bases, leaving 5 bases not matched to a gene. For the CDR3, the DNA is TGTGCCAGCAGCTTGGGACAGGGACTCCCCGGGGAGCTGTTTTTT. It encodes CASSLGQGLPGELFF.

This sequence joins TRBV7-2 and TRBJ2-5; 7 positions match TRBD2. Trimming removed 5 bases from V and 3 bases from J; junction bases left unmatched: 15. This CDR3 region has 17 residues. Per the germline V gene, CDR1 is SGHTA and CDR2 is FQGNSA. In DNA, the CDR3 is TGTGCCAGCAGCCCTAGTGGGCGGGGGACTTGGAAAGAGACCCAGTACTTC. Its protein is CASSPSGRGTWKETQYF.

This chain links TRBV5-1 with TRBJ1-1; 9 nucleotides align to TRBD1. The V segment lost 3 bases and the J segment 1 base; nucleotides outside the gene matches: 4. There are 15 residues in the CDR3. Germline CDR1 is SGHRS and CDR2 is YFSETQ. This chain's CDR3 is CASSWDRVGNTEAFF. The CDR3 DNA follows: TGCGCCAGCAGCTGGGACAGGGTCGGGAACACTGAAGCTTTCTTT.

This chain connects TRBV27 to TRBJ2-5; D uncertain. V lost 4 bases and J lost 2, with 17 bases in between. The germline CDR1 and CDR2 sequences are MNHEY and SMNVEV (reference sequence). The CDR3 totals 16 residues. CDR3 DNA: TGTGCCAGCAGTTCCGTCAGTGTGAACGGGCAAGAGACCCAGTACTTC. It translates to CASSSVSVNGQETQYF.

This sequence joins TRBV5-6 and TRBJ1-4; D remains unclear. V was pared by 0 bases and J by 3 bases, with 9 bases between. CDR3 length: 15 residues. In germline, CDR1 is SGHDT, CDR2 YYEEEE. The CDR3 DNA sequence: TGTGCCAGCAGCTTGGGTCCGGGTTCTAATGAAAAACTGTTTTTT. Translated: CASSLGPGSNEKLFF.

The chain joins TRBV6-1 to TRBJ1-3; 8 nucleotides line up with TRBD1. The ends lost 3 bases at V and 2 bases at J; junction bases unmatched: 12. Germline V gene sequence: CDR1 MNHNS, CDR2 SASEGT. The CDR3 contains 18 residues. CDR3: CASSDRDRRIVPGNTIYF. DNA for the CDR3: TGTGCCAGCAGTGACCGGGACAGGCGTATTGTTCCTGGAAACACCATATATTTT.

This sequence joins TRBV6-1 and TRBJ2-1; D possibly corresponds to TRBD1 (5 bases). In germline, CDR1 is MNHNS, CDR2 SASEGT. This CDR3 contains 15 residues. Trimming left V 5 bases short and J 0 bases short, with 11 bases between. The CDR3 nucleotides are TGTGCCAGCAGTAAACAGGTGGGCTCCTACAATGAGCAGTTCTTC. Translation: CASSKQVGSYNEQFF.

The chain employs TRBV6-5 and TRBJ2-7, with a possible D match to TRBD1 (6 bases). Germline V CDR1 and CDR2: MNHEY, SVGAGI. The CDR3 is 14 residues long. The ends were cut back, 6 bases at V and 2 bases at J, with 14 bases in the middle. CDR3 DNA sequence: TGTGCCAGCAGCTCCAGGGGCCCCACCTACGAGCAGTACTTC. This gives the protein CASSSRGPTYEQYF.

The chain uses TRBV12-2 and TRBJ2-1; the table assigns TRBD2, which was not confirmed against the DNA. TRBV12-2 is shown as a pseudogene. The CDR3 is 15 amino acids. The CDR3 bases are TGTGCAAGTCGCGCGGGGCTAGCGGGATTTCATGAGCAGTTCTTC. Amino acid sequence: CASRAGLAGFHEQFF.

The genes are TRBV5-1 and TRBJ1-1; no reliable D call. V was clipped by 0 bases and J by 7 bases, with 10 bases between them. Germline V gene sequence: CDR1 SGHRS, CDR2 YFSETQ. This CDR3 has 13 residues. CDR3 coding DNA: TGCGCCAGCAGCTTGGGAGGAAGCTATGAAGCTTTCTTT. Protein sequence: CASSLGGSYEAFF. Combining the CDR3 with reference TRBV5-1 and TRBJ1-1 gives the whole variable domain KAGVTQTPRYLIKTRGQQVTLSCSPISGHRSVSWYQQTPGQGLQFLFEYFSETQRNKGNFPGRFSGRQFSNSRSEMNVSTLELGDSALYLCASSLGGSYEAFFGQGTRLTVV.

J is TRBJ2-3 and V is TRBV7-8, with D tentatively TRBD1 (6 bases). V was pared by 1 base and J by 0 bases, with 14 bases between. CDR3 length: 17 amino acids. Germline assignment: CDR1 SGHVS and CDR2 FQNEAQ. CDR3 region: CASSLVIGTSSTDTQYF. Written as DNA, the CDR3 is TGTGCCAGCAGCTTAGTAATTGGGACAAGTAGCACAGATACGCAGTATTTT.

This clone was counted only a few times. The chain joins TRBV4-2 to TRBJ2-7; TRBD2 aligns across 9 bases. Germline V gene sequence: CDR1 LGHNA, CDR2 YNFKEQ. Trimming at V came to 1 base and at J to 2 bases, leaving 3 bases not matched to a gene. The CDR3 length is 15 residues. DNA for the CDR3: TGTGCCAGCAGCCAAGGCGGCGGGGGGGCCTACGAGCAGTACTTC. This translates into CASSQGGGGAYEQYF.

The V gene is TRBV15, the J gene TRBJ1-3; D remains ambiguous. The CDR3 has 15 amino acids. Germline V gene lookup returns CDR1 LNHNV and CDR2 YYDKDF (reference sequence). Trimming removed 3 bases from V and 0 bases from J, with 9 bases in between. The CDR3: CATSSYSSSGNTIYF. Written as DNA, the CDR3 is TGTGCCACCAGCAGTTATAGTAGCTCTGGAAACACCATATATTTT.

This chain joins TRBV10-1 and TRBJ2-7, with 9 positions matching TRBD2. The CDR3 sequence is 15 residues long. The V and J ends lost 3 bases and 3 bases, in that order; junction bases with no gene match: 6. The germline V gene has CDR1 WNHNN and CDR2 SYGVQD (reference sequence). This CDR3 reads CASSDETSGFYEQYF. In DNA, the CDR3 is TGCGCCAGCAGTGATGAGACTAGCGGTTTCTACGAGCAGTACTTC.

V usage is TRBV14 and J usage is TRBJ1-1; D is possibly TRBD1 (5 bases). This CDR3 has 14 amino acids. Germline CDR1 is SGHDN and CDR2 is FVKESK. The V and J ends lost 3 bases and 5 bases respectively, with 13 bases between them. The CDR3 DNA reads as TGTGCCAGCAGCCAGCCCAGGGATGGAACTGAAGCTTTCTTT. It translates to CASSQPRDGTEAFF.

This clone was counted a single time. The CDR3 region has the DNA TGTGCCAGCAGTTTATCGTCAGGGGCTGTTGAGCAGTTCTTC. Amino acid sequence: CASSLSSGAVEQFF. The chain employs TRBV27 and TRBJ2-1, with D maybe TRBD1 (6 bases). The germline V and J ends were trimmed by 0 bases and 9 bases, with 12 bases remaining between them. Germline assignment: CDR1 MNHEY and CDR2 SMNVEV (reference sequence). CDR3 length: 14 residues.

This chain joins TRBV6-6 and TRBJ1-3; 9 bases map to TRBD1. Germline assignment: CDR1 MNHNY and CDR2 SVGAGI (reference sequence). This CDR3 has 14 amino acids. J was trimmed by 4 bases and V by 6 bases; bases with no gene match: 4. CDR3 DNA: TGTGCCAGCAGAGGGACAGGGCGCGGAAACACCATATATTTT. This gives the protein CASRGTGRGNTIYF.

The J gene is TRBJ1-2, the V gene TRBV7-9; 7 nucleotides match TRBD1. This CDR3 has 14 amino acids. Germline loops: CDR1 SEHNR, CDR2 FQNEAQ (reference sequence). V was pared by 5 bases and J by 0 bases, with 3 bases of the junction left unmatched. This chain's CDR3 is CASSGQATNYGYTF. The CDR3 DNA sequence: TGTGCCAGCAGCGGACAGGCTACTAACTATGGCTACACCTTC.

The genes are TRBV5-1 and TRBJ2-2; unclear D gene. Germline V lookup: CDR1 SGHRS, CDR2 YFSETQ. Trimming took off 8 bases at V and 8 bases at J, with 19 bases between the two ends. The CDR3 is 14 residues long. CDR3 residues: CASRSQGVGGELFF. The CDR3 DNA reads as TGCGCCAGTCGGAGTCAAGGCGTCGGGGGGGAGCTGTTTTTT.

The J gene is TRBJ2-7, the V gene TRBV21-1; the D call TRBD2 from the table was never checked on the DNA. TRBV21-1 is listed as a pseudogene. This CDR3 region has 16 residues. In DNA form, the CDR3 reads TGTGCCAGCAGCAAAGTCCCCGTCAGGGTTCGGGGGGAGCAGTACTTC. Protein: CASSKVPVRVRGEQYF.

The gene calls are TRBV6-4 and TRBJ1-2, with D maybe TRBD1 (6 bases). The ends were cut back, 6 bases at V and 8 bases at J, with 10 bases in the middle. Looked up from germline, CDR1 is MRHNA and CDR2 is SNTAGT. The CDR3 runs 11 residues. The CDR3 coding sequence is TGTGCCAGCAGACAGGGCAACGGCTACACCTTC. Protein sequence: CASRQGNGYTF.